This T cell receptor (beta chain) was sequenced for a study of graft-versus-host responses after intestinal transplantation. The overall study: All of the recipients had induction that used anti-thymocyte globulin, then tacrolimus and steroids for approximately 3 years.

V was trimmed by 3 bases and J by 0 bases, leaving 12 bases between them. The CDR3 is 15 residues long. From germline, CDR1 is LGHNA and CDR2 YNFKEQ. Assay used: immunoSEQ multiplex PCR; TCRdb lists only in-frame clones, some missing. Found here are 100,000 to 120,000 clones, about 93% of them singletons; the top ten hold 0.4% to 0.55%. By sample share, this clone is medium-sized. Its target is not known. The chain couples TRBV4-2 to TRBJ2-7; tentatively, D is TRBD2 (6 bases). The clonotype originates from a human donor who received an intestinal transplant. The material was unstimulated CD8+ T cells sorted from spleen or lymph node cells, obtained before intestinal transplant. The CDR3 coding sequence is TGTGCCAGCAGCCAGTACGGAGGGGACTCCTACGAGCAGTACTTC. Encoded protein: CASSQYGGDSYEQYF.